This T cell receptor (beta chain) emerged from a study of blood T cell repertoires in COVID-19. Overall study context: Specimens from acute and convalescent COVID-19 originated in the United States, Italy and Spain. Sources were T cells, B-cell-depleted T cells, or PBMCs; the material itself was cDNA or gDNA.

In the source study's methods: Amplification of reference gene primers provided the estimated nucleated cell counts. Sequencing used immunoSEQ multiplex PCR; TCRdb keeps in-frame clones, though not all of them. The DNA was the basis for D and trimming; V, J and clone size are from that table. The sample carries 90,000 to 120,000 clones, about 85% recorded once. Trimming shortened V by 1 base and J by 0 bases, and 12 bases separated the two germline ends. The germline V gene has CDR1 SEHNR and CDR2 FQNEAQ (reference sequence). The CDR3 has 16 residues. This TCR was recovered from a human donor in a cohort sampled during active COVID-19. Specimen: peripheral blood. The chain has TRBV7-9 and TRBJ1-1, with D perhaps TRBD1 (6 bases). In nucleotides, the CDR3 is TGTGCCAGCAGCTTAGGAAGGGGGATAGTGAACACTGAAGCTTTCTTT. Its protein product is CASSLGRGIVNTEAFF.